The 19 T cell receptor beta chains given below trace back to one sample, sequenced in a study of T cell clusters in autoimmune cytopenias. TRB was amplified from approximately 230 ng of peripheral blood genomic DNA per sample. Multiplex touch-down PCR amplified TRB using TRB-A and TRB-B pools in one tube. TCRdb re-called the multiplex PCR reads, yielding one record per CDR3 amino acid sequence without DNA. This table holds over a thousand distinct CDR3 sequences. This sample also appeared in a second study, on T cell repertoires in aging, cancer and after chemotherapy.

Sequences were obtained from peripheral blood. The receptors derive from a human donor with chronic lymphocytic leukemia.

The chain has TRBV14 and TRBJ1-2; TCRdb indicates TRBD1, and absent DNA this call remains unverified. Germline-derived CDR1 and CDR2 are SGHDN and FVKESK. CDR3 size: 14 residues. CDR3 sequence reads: CASSLVGQGYGYTF.

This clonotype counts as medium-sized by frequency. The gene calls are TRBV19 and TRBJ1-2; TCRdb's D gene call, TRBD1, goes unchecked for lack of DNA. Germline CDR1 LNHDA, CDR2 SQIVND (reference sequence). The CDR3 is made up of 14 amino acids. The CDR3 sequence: CASTTDRDRDGYTF.

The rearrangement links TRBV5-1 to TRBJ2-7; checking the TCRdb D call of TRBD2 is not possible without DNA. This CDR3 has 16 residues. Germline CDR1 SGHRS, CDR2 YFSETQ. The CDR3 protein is CASSLGGGEKAYEQYF.

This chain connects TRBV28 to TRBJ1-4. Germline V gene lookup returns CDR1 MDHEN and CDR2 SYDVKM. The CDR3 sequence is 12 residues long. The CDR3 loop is CASTSTNEKLFF.

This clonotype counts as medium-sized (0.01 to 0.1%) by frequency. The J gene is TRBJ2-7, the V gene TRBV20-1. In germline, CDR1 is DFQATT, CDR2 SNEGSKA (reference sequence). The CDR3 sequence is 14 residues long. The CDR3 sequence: CSAALELNPYEQYF.

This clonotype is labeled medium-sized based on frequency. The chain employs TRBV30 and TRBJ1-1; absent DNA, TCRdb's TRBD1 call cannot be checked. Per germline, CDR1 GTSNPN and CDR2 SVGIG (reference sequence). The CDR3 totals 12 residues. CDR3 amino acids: CAWSVGGGYAFF.

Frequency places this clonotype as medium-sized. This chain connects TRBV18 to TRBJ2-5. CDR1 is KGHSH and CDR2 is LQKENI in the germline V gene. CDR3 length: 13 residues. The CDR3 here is CASSSQGVETQYF.

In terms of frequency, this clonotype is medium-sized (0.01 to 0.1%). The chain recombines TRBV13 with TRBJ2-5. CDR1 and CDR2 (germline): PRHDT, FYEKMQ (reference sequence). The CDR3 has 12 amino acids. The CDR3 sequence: CASSLGFGTQYF.

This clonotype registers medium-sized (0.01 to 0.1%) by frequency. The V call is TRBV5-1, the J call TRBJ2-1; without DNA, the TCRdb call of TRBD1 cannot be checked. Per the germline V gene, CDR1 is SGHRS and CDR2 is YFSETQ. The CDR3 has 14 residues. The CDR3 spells CASSSWGLVNEQFF.

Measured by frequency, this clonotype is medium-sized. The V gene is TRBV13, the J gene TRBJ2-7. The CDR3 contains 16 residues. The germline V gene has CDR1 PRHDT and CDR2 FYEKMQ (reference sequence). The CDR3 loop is CASSLGALGRSYEQYF.

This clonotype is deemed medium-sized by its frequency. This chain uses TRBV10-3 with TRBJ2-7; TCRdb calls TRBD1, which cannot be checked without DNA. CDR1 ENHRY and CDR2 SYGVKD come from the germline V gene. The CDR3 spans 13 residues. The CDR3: CAISGQGPYEQYF.

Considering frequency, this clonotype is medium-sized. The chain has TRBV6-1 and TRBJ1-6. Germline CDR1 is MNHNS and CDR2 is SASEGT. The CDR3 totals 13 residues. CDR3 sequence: CASSETPFLPLHF.

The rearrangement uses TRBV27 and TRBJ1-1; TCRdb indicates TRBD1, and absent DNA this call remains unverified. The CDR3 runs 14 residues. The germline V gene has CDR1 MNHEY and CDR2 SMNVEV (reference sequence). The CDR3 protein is CATRRGGMNTEAFF.

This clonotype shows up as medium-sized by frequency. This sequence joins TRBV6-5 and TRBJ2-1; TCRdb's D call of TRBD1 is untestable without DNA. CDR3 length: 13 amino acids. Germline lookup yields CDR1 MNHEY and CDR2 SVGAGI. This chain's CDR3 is CASGRRGSNEQFF.

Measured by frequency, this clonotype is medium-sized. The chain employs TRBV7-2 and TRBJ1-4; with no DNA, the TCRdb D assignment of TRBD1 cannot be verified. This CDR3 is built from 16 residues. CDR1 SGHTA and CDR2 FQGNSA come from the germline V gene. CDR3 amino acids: CASSLAGQAAGEKLFF.

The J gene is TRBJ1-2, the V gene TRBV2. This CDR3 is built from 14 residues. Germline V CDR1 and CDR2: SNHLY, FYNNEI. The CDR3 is CASIAFAVAYGYTF.

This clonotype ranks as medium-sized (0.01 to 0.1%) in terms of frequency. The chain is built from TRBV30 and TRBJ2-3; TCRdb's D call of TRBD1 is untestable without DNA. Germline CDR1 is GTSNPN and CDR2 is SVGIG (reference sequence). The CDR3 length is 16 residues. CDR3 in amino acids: CAWSGGGRQNPDTQYF.

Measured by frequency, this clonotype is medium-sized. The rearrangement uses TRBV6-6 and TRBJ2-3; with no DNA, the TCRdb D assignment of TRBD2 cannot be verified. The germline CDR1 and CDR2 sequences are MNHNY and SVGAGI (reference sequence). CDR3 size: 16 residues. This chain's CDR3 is CASSYPTSGRTDTQYF.

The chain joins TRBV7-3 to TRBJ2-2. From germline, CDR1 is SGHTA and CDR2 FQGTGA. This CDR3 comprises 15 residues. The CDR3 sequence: CASSLTGTNTGELFF.